Below, 17 T cell receptor beta chains from the same sample are listed, as sequenced in a study of T-cell memory formation after mild COVID-19. TCRdb reprocessed the 5' RACE reads via MiXCR and lists one record per CDR3 protein. The data hold approximately 350,000 distinct CDR3 sequences, with approximately 12% observed a single time. The specimen sequenced was PBMCs or a T cell subset sorted from them (not recorded which). These receptors all stem from a man between 18 and 35 years old who had mild COVID-19 (a few samples of this study predate the infection). Cell type and time point are not known.

The CDR3 DNA reads as TGTGCCAGCAGGCCAGCCTGGACTAGCGGGGGTGATACGCAGTATTTT. Its translation is CASRPAWTSGGDTQYF. The genes are TRBV6-5 and TRBJ2-3, with 13 bases matching TRBD2. This CDR3 region has 16 residues. V lost 6 bases and J lost 6; bases outside the gene matches: 9. CDR1 is MNHEY and CDR2 is SVGAGI in the germline V gene.

This clonotype was seen only a few times. This chain links TRBV29-1 with TRBJ2-6; D unclear. This CDR3 has 11 residues. Germline CDR1 and CDR2: SQVTM and ANQGSEA. The ends were cut back, 4 bases at V and 2 bases at J, with 0 bases in the middle. CDR3 sequence: CSVAGANVLTF. CDR3 nucleotide sequence: TGCAGCGTTGCTGGGGCCAACGTCCTGACTTTC.

This clonotype was detected a few times. The chain has TRBV4-1 and TRBJ2-5, with a weak D call TRBD1 (6 bases). V dropped 4 bases and J dropped 7 bases, with 19 bases sitting between them. In germline, CDR1 is MGHRA, CDR2 YSYEKL. This CDR3 spans 15 amino acids. CDR3 DNA sequence: TGCGCCAGCAGCCGGGGGCCGGGGCTAGCTGGGACCCAGTACTTC. It yields the protein CASSRGPGLAGTQYF.

The chain couples TRBV28 to TRBJ2-7; D is tentatively TRBD1 or TRBD2 (7 bases each). Trimming removed 7 bases at V and 8 bases at J, with 12 bases between. This CDR3 contains 11 residues. Germline assignment: CDR1 MDHEN and CDR2 SYDVKM. This CDR3 reads CASTQGGKQYV. As DNA, the CDR3 is TGTGCCAGCACCCAGGGGGGGAAGCAGTACGTC.

This clonotype has just a few counts. This rearrangement joins TRBV4-3 to TRBJ1-4, with D possibly matching TRBD1 (5 bases). The germline CDR1 and CDR2 sequences are LGHNA and YSLEER. There are 15 residues in the CDR3. The ends were cut back, 3 bases at V and 8 bases at J, with 16 bases in the middle. The CDR3 here is CASSQGPDGGEKLFF. The CDR3 coding sequence is TGCGCCAGCAGCCAGGGGCCGGATGGCGGAGAAAAACTGTTTTTT.

This chain uses TRBV5-1 with TRBJ2-7, with D perhaps TRBD2 (6 bases). Germline lookup yields CDR1 SGHRS and CDR2 YFSETQ. The CDR3 has 14 amino acids. Trimming shortened V by 0 bases and J by 6 bases, and 13 bases separated the two germline ends. The CDR3 nucleotides are TGCGCCAGCAGCTTGGCCAGCCCCGGGGGCGAGCAGTACTTC. It is translated as CASSLASPGGEQYF.

This clonotype occurred many times. The rearrangement links TRBV6-6 to TRBJ2-5; 8 bases match TRBD2. The CDR3 runs 13 residues. Trimming at V came to 2 bases and at J to 5 bases, leaving 1 base not matched to a gene. The germline V gene encodes CDR1 MNHNY and CDR2 SVGAGI (reference sequence). CDR3 sequence: CASSYASGETQYF. As DNA, the CDR3 is TGTGCCAGCAGTTACGCTAGCGGGGAGACCCAGTACTTC.

The chain combines TRBV28 with TRBJ1-2; D gene uncertain. V lost 4 bases and J 6 bases, leaving 18 bases between the germline ends. Germline V gene sequence: CDR1 MDHEN, CDR2 SYDVKM. The CDR3 loop spans 15 amino acids. The CDR3 DNA is TGTGCCAGCAGTTGGGCCACCTCAGAAGACGATGGCTACACCTTC. This translates into CASSWATSEDDGYTF.

The chain links TRBV12-3 or TRBV12-4 to TRBJ2-7, with 7 nucleotides matching TRBD1. The ends lost 1 base at V and 6 bases at J; junction bases unmatched: 3. The CDR3 extends over 13 amino acids. CDR3 sequence: CASSLEAGGEQYV. CDR3 sequence (DNA): TGTGCCAGCAGTTTAGAGGCAGGGGGCGAGCAGTACGTC.

This clonotype was detected only a few times. The chain has TRBV7-3 and TRBJ2-1; D remains unclear. The V gene's germline CDR1 is SGHTA and CDR2 FQGTGA. CDR3 length: 13 residues. Deletions cut 3 bases from V and 5 bases from J, with 8 bases between. The CDR3 coding sequence is TGTGCCAGCAGCTTCCGGCACAACAATGAGCAGTTCTTC. Its protein is CASSFRHNNEQFF.

This chain uses TRBV7-2 with TRBJ2-3; TRBD2 matches 8 bases. Germline V gene data show CDR1 as SGHTA and CDR2 as FQGNSA. This CDR3 region has 16 residues. Trimming took 1 base from V and 2 from J; bases not matched to a gene: 5. Here the CDR3 reads CASSLVLAANTDTQYF. CDR3 DNA sequence: TGTGCCAGCAGCTTAGTACTAGCGGCCAACACAGATACGCAGTATTTT.

The chain uses TRBV12-2 and TRBJ1-4; the table gives TRBD1 as D, unverified against the DNA. TRBV12-2 is a documented pseudogene. The CDR3 is made up of 19 amino acids. The CDR3 region has the DNA TGTGCAAGTCGCTTTGACAGACCCAACGAATTTGCAACTAATGAAAAACTGTTTTTT. This translates into CASRFDRPNEFATNEKLFF.

This rearrangement joins TRBV5-1 to TRBJ1-2; D uncertain. Trimming removed 0 bases from V and 4 bases from J, with 10 bases in between. CDR1 is SGHRS, CDR2 YFSETQ, per germline. CDR3 size: 14 residues. In DNA, the CDR3 is TGCGCCAGCAGCTTGGAACTTTCAATCTATGGCTACACCTTC. It codes for CASSLELSIYGYTF.

The rearrangement joins TRBV20-1 to TRBJ1-1, with 7 bases lining up with TRBD1. Per the germline V gene, CDR1 is DFQATT and CDR2 is SNEGSKA (reference sequence). J was trimmed by 8 bases and V by 1 base; bases with no gene match: 4. The CDR3 runs to 12 residues. The CDR3 here is CSARVMTGEAFF. CDR3 in DNA: TGCAGTGCTAGAGTAATGACAGGGGAAGCTTTCTTT.

This chain connects TRBV11-2 to TRBJ2-3; 13 bases are shared with TRBD2. The CDR3 consists of 18 residues. Trimming at V came to 7 bases and at J to 2 bases, leaving 12 bases not matched to a gene. Germline V gene sequence: CDR1 SGHAT, CDR2 FQNNGV. CDR3 protein: CASIPGGLAGSYTDTQYF. The CDR3 DNA is TGTGCCAGCATCCCCGGGGGACTAGCGGGGTCCTACACAGATACGCAGTATTTT.

V usage is TRBV5-1 and J usage is TRBJ2-5; possibly TRBD2 for D (6 bases). Trimming stripped 7 bases from V and 5 bases from J, with 15 bases between. The CDR3 is 13 amino acids. Per the germline V gene, CDR1 is SGHRS and CDR2 is YFSETQ. The CDR3 is CASARGSSETQYF. The CDR3 coding sequence is TGCGCCAGCGCCCGGGGGAGCTCCGAGACCCAGTACTTC.

This chain joins TRBV28 and TRBJ1-2; D unclear. Germline CDR1 MDHEN, CDR2 SYDVKM. This CDR3 is built from 13 residues. Trimming pared 2 bases from V and 7 bases from J, leaving 11 bases between. The CDR3 sequence is CASSLEAPFGYTF. The CDR3, as DNA: TGTGCCAGCAGTTTAGAGGCCCCATTTGGCTACACCTTC.